The 24 T cell receptor beta chains below all came from one sample that was sequenced in a study of control samples from healthy donors and cancer patients (dated by TCRdb to about 2020). The library was generated by the immunoSEQ multiplex PCR assay. TCRdb stores this immuneACCESS table with in-frame sequences only. Part of the clones is absent; in the studies checked, under half of the shortfall reflects unresolved V genes, and no reason is known for the rest. A total of 110,000 to 150,000 clones appear in this sample, 91% of them only once. The ten most abundant clones make up about 7.6% of the sample. The sequenced material came from blood. These receptor sequences come from a man aged 18 to 29 in good health.

V usage is TRBV6-5 and J usage is TRBJ1-6; unclear D gene. The CDR3 contains 15 residues. V was clipped by 2 bases and J by 7 bases, with 12 bases between them. Per the germline V gene, CDR1 is MNHEY and CDR2 is SVGAGI. Written as DNA, the CDR3 is TGTGCCAGCAGTTACCTTCCCTTAATGAATTCACCCCTCCACTTT. It is translated as CASSYLPLMNSPLHF.

This clone was detected a few times. V and J are TRBV29-1 and TRBJ1-3; D is undetermined. Trimming removed 3 bases from V and 0 bases from J, with 9 bases in between. Germline assignment: CDR1 SQVTM and CDR2 ANQGSEA. The CDR3 is 14 amino acids. The CDR3: CSVEDGSSGNTIYF. The CDR3 DNA is TGCAGCGTTGAGGACGGCAGCTCTGGAAACACCATATATTTT.

The CDR3 DNA sequence: TGTGCCAGCAGCGTAGAGGGGGTTTTAGGGAATATGAATCAGCCCCAGCATTTT. Protein sequence: CASSVEGVLGNMNQPQHF. The V call is TRBV7-9, the J call TRBJ1-5; D is perhaps TRBD1 (6 bases). Germline CDR1 is SEHNR and CDR2 is FQNEAQ (reference sequence). Trimming took off 5 bases at V and 4 bases at J, with 24 bases between the two ends. The CDR3 contains 18 residues.

This rearrangement joins TRBV5-4 to TRBJ2-1; D may match TRBD1 or TRBD2 (6 bases each). From germline, CDR1 is SGHNT and CDR2 YYREEE (reference sequence). V lost 0 bases and J 7 bases, leaving 14 bases between the germline ends. The CDR3 covers 15 residues. CDR3 DNA: TGTGCCAGCAGCTTGGAGGGGGGCCGATTAAATGAGCAGTTCTTC. Its protein product is CASSLEGGRLNEQFF.

The genes are TRBV19 and TRBJ2-3; D is undetermined. The CDR3 runs to 13 residues. V was shortened by 4 bases and J by 6 bases, with 11 bases between the two germline ends. Germline V gene data show CDR1 as LNHDA and CDR2 as SQIVND (reference sequence). DNA of the CDR3: TGTGCCAGTAGTAACAATCGGGCCGATACGCAGTATTTT. Translating gives CASSNNRADTQYF.

This chain connects TRBV12-3 or TRBV12-4 to TRBJ2-7; TRBD1 might be the D (8 bases). The length of the CDR3 is 13 residues. V was clipped by 7 bases and J by 5 bases, with 15 bases between them. The CDR3 sequence is CASTQGAGDEQYF. CDR3 DNA: TGTGCCAGCACCCAGGGGGCGGGAGACGAGCAGTACTTC.

V gene TRBV27 combines with J gene TRBJ2-1; TRBD1 agrees at 7 bases. CDR3 length equals 16 residues. Trimming cost V 2 bases and J 5 bases; bases outside gene matches: 9. In germline, CDR1 is MNHEY, CDR2 SMNVEV (reference sequence). The CDR3 loop is CASSLKGALLDNEQFF. As DNA, the CDR3 is TGTGCCAGCAGTTTAAAGGGGGCGCTTCTCGACAATGAGCAGTTCTTC.

The genes are TRBV5-1 and TRBJ2-7; D possibly corresponds to TRBD1 (6 bases). This CDR3 has 14 amino acids. Per the germline V gene, CDR1 is SGHRS and CDR2 is YFSETQ. The V gene lost 0 bases and the J gene lost 7 bases, with 14 bases spanning the gap. CDR3: CASSLAQGTGEQYF. For the CDR3, the DNA is TGCGCCAGCAGCTTGGCGCAGGGGACGGGTGAGCAGTACTTC.

V usage is TRBV7-2 and J usage is TRBJ2-7, with a weak D call TRBD1 (6 bases). CDR3 length: 15 amino acids. V lost 5 bases to trimming and J lost 2 bases, with 16 bases between them. CDR1 and CDR2 from the germline V gene are SGHTA and FQGNSA. The CDR3 nucleotides are TGTGCCAGCAGCCCCGACAACAGGGCTACCTACGAGCAGTACTTC. Amino acids: CASSPDNRATYEQYF. The complete variable domain, with remaining parts taken from reference TRBV7-2 and TRBJ2-7, reads GAGVSQSPSNKVTEKGKDVELRCDPISGHTALYWYRQSLGQGLEFLIYFQGNSAPDKSGLPSDRFSAERTGGSVSTLTIQRTQQEDSAVYLCASSPDNRATYEQYFGPGTRLTVT.

CDR3 coding DNA: TGTGCCAGCAGCCAAGATAGTTCCGAGCAGTACTTC. Encoded protein: CASSQDSSEQYF. The chain has TRBV14 and TRBJ2-7; D gene ambiguous. Trimming pared 0 bases from V and 6 bases from J, leaving 6 bases between. In germline, CDR1 is SGHDN, CDR2 FVKESK. The CDR3 has 12 amino acids.

This clone was seen once. The genes are TRBV5-6 and TRBJ1-3; tentatively, D is TRBD1 (5 bases). The CDR3 is 16 residues long. Germline CDR1 reads SGHDT; CDR2 reads YYEEEE. V was trimmed by 0 bases and J by 4 bases, leaving 14 bases between them. The CDR3 reads CASSLGAGPIGNTIYF. CDR3 nucleotide sequence: TGTGCCAGCAGCTTGGGCGCAGGGCCAATAGGAAACACCATATATTTT. The full variable domain, its missing parts supplied by reference TRBV5-6 and TRBJ1-3, is DAGVTQSPTHLIKTRGQQVTLRCSPKSGHDTVSWYQQALGQGPQFIFQYYEEEERQRGNFPDRFSGHQFPNYSSELNVNALLLGDSALYLCASSLGAGPIGNTIYFGEGSWLTVV.

The J gene is TRBJ2-1, the V gene TRBV11-2; 12 bases agree with TRBD2. The CDR3 spans 14 residues. J was trimmed by 7 bases and V by 7 bases; bases with no gene match: 5. Per the germline V gene, CDR1 is SGHAT and CDR2 is FQNNGV. The CDR3 region is CASKLAGGPNEQFF. CDR3 sequence (DNA): TGTGCCAGCAAGCTAGCGGGGGGGCCTAATGAGCAGTTCTTC.

The chain links TRBV3-1 (or the pseudogene TRBV3-2) to TRBJ2-3; D gene ambiguous. CDR1 is LGHDT and CDR2 is YNNKEL in the germline V gene (reference sequence). Trimming cost V 0 bases and J 3 bases, with 7 bases left between them. The CDR3 loop spans 14 amino acids. Here the CDR3 reads CASSQDWRTDTQYF. DNA of the CDR3: TGTGCCAGCAGCCAAGATTGGCGAACAGATACGCAGTATTTT.

This clone was recorded once. The chain joins TRBV7-8 to TRBJ1-2, with D maybe TRBD1 (6 bases). The CDR3 sequence is 13 residues long. Trimming pared 5 bases from V and 4 bases from J, leaving 11 bases between. Germline CDR1 SGHVS, CDR2 FQNEAQ. The CDR3 sequence is CASSVGQLYGYTF. Written as DNA, the CDR3 is TGTGCCAGCAGCGTCGGACAGCTCTATGGCTACACCTTC.

The chain joins TRBV3-1 (or the pseudogene TRBV3-2) to TRBJ2-2; TRBD1 or TRBD2 may be the D gene (5 bases each). Germline CDR1 LGHDT, CDR2 YNNKEL (reference sequence). The CDR3 is made up of 15 amino acids. The V end lost 3 bases, the J end lost 4 bases, and 12 bases lay between the germline ends. The CDR3 DNA reads as TGTGCCAGCAGCCAGGGGGAGAGGCTCACCGGGGAGCTGTTTTTT. It translates to CASSQGERLTGELFF.

V is TRBV18 and J is TRBJ2-7, with 10 bases aligning to TRBD1. This CDR3 spans 14 amino acids. Losses at the gene ends were 1 base for V and 4 bases for J; bases not matched to a gene: 1. CDR1 KGHSH and CDR2 LQKENI come from the germline V gene. CDR3 sequence (DNA): TGTGCCAGCTCACCACGGGGACAGGGGTACGAGCAGTACTTC. Encoded protein: CASSPRGQGYEQYF. Together with reference TRBV18 and TRBJ2-7, the CDR3 gives the full variable domain: NAGVMQNPRHLVRRRGQEARLRCSPMKGHSHVYWYRQLPEEGLKFMVYLQKENIIDESGMPKERFSAEFPKEGPSILRIQQVVRGDSAAYFCASSPRGQGYEQYFGPGTRLTVT.

The chain recombines TRBV6-2 or TRBV6-3 with TRBJ1-6; D is unclear. Trimming pared 1 base from V and 3 bases from J, leaving 10 bases between. The CDR3 has 16 residues. Looked up from germline, CDR1 is MNHEY and CDR2 is SVGEGT. The DNA for the CDR3 is TGTGCCAGCAGTTACTTTCAGAAAAACTATAATTCACCCCTCCACTTT. Translated, it gives CASSYFQKNYNSPLHF.

This chain joins TRBV6-2 or TRBV6-3 and TRBJ2-7, with TRBD1 as a possible D gene (6 bases). V lost 7 bases and J lost 1, with 17 bases in between. CDR1 is MNHEY, CDR2 SVGEGT, per germline. CDR3 length: 15 amino acids. The CDR3 spells CASNPTRDISYEQYF. CDR3 coding DNA: TGTGCCAGCAACCCAACGAGGGACATATCCTACGAGCAGTACTTC.

The chain recombines TRBV5-4 with TRBJ1-1; 11 bases map to TRBD1. Trimming took 4 bases from V and 1 from J; bases not matched to a gene: 6. The CDR3 has 16 amino acids. Germline-derived CDR1 and CDR2 are SGHNT and YYREEE (reference sequence). The chain's CDR3 is CASSPRTGGTNTEAFF. CDR3 bases: TGTGCCAGCAGCCCACGGACAGGGGGCACGAACACTGAAGCTTTCTTT.

DNA of the CDR3: TGCGCCAGCAGCCGACAGTTCCAAGAGACCCAGTACTTC. This codes for CASSRQFQETQYF. This chain uses TRBV4-1 with TRBJ2-5, with D perhaps TRBD1 (5 bases). V was shortened by 4 bases and J by 1 base, with 7 bases between the two germline ends. From germline, CDR1 is MGHRA and CDR2 YSYEKL. The CDR3 runs 13 residues.

This clone was detected a few times. The chain uses TRBV6-2 or TRBV6-3 and TRBJ2-1; 13 nucleotides line up with TRBD2. V shed 5 bases, J shed 2 bases, and the junction held 9 bases outside the gene matches. The germline V gene encodes CDR1 MNHEY and CDR2 SVGEGT. This CDR3 region has 18 residues. Written as DNA, the CDR3 is TGTGCCAGCAGTAGGGTGACTAGCGGGGGGCCCCCCTACAATGAGCAGTTCTTC. Translation gives CASSRVTSGGPPYNEQFF.

V usage is TRBV11-2 and J usage is TRBJ1-1, with a weak D call TRBD1 (6 bases). Germline V CDR1 and CDR2: SGHAT, FQNNGV. The CDR3 is 13 amino acids. V was shortened by 5 bases and J by 11 bases, with 18 bases between the two germline ends. The CDR3 sequence is CASSPQGAVRAFF. CDR3 bases: TGTGCCAGCAGCCCACAGGGAGCGGTTCGGGCTTTCTTT.

This clone was seen a single time. This chain uses TRBV20-1 with TRBJ1-5; D uncertain. CDR3 size: 14 residues. V lost 3 bases and J 3 bases, leaving 12 bases between the germline ends. Germline CDR1 is DFQATT and CDR2 is SNEGSKA (reference sequence). The chain's CDR3 is CSASAAPNNQPQHF. The CDR3 coding sequence is TGCAGTGCTAGTGCTGCCCCAAACAATCAGCCCCAGCATTTT.

The rearrangement links TRBV3-1 (or the pseudogene TRBV3-2) to TRBJ1-6; D gene unclear. Trimming pared 5 bases from V and 10 bases from J, leaving 12 bases between. This CDR3 is built from 13 residues. CDR1 LGHDT and CDR2 YNNKEL come from the germline V gene (reference sequence). CDR3 region: CASSAQTRSPLHF. In DNA, the CDR3 is TGTGCCAGCAGCGCCCAAACCCGGTCACCCCTCCACTTT.